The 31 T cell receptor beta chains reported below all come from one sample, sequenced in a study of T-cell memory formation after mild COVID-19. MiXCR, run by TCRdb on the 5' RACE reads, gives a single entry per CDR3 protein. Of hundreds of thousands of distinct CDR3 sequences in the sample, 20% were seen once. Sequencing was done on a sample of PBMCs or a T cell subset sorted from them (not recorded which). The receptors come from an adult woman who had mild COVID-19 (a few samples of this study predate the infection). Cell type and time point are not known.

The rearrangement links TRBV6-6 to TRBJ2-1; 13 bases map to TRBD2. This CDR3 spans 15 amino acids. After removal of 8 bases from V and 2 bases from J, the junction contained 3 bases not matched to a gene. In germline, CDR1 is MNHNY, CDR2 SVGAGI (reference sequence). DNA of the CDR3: TGTGCCAGCCGGGGACTAGCGGGACCCTACAATGAGCAGTTCTTC. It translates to CASRGLAGPYNEQFF.

CDR3 protein: CASSPTPSGAQETQYF. CDR3 in DNA: TGCGCCAGCAGCCCGACACCTAGCGGGGCACAAGAGACCCAGTACTTC. The rearrangement links TRBV5-1 to TRBJ2-5; 9 bases align to TRBD2. The CDR3 runs to 16 residues. V was pared by 4 bases and J by 2 bases, with 9 bases of the junction left unmatched. CDR1 is SGHRS and CDR2 is YFSETQ in the germline V gene.

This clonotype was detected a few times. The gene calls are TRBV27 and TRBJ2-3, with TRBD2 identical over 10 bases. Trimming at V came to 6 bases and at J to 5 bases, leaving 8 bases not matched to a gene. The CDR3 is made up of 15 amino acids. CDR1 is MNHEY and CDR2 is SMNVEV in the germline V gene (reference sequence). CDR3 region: CASSPAGGRGDTQYF. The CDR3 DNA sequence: TGTGCCAGCAGCCCAGCGGGGGGGCGGGGAGATACGCAGTATTTT.

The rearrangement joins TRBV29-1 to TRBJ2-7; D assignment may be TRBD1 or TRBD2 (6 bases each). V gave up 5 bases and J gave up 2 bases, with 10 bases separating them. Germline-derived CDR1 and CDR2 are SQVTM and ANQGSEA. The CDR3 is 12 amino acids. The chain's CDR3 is CSVWGAAYEQYF. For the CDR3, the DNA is TGCAGCGTTTGGGGGGCGGCCTACGAGCAGTACTTC.

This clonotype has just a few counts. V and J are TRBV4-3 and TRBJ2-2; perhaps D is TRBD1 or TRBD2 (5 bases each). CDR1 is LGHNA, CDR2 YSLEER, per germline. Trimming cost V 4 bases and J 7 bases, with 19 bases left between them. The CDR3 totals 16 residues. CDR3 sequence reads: CASSPRLRGDDGELFF. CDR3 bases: TGCGCCAGCAGCCCGCGCCTGAGGGGTGATGACGGGGAGCTGTTTTTT.

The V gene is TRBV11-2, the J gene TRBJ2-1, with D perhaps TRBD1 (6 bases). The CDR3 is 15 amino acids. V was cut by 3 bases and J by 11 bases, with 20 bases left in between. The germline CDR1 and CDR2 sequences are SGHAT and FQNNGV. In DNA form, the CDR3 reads TGTGCCAGCAGCTTGGAGGATGACAGGTGGGCAAAGCAGTTCTTC. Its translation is CASSLEDDRWAKQFF. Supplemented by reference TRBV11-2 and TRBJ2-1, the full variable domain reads EAGVAQSPRYKIIEKRQSVAFWCNPISGHATLYWYQQILGQGPKLLIQFQNNGVVDDSQLPKDRFSAERLKGVDSTLKIQPAKLEDSAVYLCASSLEDDRWAKQFFGPGTRLTVL.

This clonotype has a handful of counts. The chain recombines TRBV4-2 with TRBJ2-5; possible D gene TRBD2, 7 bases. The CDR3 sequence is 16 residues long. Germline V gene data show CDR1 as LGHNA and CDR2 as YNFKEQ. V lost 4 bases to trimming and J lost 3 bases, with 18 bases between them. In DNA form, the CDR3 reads TGTGCCAGCAGCCCATTTTCTAGGGGGGGGGAAGAGACCCAGTACTTC. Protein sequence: CASSPFSRGGEETQYF.

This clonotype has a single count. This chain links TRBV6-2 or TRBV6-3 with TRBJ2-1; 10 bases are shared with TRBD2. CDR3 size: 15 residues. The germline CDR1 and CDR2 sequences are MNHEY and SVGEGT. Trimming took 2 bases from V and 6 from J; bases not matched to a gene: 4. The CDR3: CASSYVLAGLNEQFF. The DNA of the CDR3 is TGTGCCAGCAGTTACGTACTAGCGGGACTCAATGAGCAGTTCTTC.

The CDR3 is CSATATYGYTF. The CDR3 nucleotides are TGCAGCGCCACAGCGACCTATGGCTACACCTTC. The chain couples TRBV29-1 to TRBJ1-2, with no clear D. The germline V gene has CDR1 SQVTM and CDR2 ANQGSEA. With 7 bases removed from V and 4 bases from J, the gap between germline ends came to 10 bases. The CDR3 totals 11 residues.

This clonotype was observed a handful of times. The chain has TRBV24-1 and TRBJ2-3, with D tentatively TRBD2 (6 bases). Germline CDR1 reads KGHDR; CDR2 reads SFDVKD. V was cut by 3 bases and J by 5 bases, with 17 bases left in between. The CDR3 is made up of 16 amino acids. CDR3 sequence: CATSDPGTVQGDTQYF. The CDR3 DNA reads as TGTGCCACCAGTGATCCCGGGACTGTTCAGGGAGATACGCAGTATTTT.

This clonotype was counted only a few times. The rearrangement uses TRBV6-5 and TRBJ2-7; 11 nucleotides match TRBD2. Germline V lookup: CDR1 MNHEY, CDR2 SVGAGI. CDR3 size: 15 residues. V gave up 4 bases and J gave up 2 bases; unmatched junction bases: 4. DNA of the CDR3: TGTGCCAGCAGTTCCCCGGGACTAGCGGCCTACGAGCAGTACTTC. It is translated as CASSSPGLAAYEQYF.

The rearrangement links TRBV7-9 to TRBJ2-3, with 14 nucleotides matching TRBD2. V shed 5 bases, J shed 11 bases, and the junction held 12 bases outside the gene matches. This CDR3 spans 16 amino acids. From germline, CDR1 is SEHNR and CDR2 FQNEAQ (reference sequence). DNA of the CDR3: TGTGCCAGCAGCGTGGAGGGACTAGCGGGAGTGTGGGGGCAGTATTTT. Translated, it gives CASSVEGLAGVWGQYF.

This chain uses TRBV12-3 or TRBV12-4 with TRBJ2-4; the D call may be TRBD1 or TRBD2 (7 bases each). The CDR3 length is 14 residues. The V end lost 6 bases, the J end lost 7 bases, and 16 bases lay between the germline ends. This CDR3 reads CASRRGGQMNIQYF. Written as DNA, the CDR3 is TGTGCCAGCAGACGCGGGGGACAGATGAACATTCAGTACTTC.

For the CDR3, the DNA is TGTGCTAGTGGACCAACTAGCGGAGCTACTAGCACAGATACGCAGTATTTT. Encoded protein: CASGPTSGATSTDTQYF. The gene calls are TRBV12-5 and TRBJ2-3; 8 nucleotides line up with TRBD2. V lost 6 bases and J lost 0; bases outside the gene matches: 11. The germline CDR1 and CDR2 sequences are LGHNT and FRNRAP. CDR3 length equals 17 residues.

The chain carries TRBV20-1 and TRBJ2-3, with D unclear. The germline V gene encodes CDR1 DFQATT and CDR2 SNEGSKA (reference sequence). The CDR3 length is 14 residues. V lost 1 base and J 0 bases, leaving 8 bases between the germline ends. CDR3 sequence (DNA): TGCAGTGCTAGAGTGGGCGTTAGCACAGATACGCAGTATTTT. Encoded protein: CSARVGVSTDTQYF.

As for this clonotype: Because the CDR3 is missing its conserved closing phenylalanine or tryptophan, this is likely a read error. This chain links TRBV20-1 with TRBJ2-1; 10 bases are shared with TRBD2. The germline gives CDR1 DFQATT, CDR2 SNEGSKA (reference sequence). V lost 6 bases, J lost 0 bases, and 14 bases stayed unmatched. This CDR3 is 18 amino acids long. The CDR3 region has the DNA TGCAGTGCCCGGGGAACTAGCGGGATCGTCCGCTCCTACAATGAGCAGTTCTTA. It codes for CSARGTSGIVRSYNEQFL.

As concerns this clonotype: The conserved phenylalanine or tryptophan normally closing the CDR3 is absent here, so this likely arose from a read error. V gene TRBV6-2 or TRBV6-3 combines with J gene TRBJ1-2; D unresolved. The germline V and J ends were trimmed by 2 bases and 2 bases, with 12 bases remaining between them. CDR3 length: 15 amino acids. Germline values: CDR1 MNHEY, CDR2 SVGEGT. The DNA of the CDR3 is TGTGCCAGCAGTTACACCCAGATAAGAAACTATGGCTACACCTTA. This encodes CASSYTQIRNYGYTL.

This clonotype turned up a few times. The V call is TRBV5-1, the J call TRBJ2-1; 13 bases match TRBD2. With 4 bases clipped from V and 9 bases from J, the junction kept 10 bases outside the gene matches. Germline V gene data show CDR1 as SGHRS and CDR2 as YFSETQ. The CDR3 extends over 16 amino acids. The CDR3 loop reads CASSPQTSGGYSEQFF. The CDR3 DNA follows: TGCGCCAGCAGCCCTCAGACTAGCGGGGGGTATAGTGAGCAGTTCTTC.

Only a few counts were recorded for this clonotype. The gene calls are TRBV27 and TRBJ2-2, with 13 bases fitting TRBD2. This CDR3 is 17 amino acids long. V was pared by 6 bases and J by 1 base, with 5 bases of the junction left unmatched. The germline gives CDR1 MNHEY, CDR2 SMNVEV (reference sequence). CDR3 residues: CASSRTSGSLNTGELFF. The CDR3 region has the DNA TGTGCCAGCAGCAGGACTAGCGGGAGTTTGAACACCGGGGAGCTGTTTTTT.

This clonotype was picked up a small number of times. The CDR3 region is CASSFLGGTGEYNEQFF. The CDR3 DNA sequence: TGTGCCAGCAGCTTTTTAGGGGGGACAGGGGAGTACAATGAGCAGTTCTTC. The chain uses TRBV7-8 and TRBJ2-1; the match to TRBD1 covers 10 bases. CDR3 size: 17 residues. Per the germline V gene, CDR1 is SGHVS and CDR2 is FQNEAQ. After removal of 3 bases from V and 4 bases from J, the junction contained 9 bases not matched to a gene.

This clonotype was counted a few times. CDR3 nucleotides: TGTGCCAGCAGCTTCTCCGGGAGTCCGGAGCTGTTTTTT. It is translated as CASSFSGSPELFF. This chain links TRBV11-3 with TRBJ2-2, with TRBD2 as a possible D gene (6 bases). Germline CDR1 reads SGHNT; CDR2 reads YENEEA. This CDR3 spans 13 amino acids. V dropped 3 bases and J dropped 10 bases, with 12 bases sitting between them.

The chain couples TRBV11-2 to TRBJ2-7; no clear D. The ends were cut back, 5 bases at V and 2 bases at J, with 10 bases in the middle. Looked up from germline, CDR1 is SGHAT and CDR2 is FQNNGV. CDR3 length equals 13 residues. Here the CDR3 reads CASSLSLPYEQYF. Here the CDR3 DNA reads TGTGCCAGCAGCCTCTCCCTCCCCTACGAGCAGTACTTC.

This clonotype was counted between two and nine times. This chain's CDR3 is CASSPGTSGRGTGELFF. For the CDR3, the DNA is TGTGCCAGCAGCCCAGGGACTAGCGGGAGAGGTACCGGGGAGCTGTTTTTT. The chain uses TRBV14 and TRBJ2-2; 14 nucleotides line up with TRBD2. The CDR3 totals 17 residues. The V segment lost 4 bases and the J segment 5 bases; nucleotides outside the gene matches: 6. CDR1 is SGHDN and CDR2 is FVKESK in the germline V gene.

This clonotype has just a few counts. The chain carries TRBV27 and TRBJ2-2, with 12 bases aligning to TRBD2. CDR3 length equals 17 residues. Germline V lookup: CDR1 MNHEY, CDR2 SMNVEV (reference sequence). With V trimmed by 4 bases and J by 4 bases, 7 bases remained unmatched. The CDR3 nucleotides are TGTGCCAGCAGTTCCCTAGCGGGGGGGCCCGCCACCGGGGAGCTGTTTTTT. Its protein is CASSSLAGGPATGELFF.

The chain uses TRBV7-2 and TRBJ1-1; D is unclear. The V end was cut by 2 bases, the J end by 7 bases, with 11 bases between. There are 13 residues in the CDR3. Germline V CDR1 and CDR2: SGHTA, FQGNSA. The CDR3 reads CASSLLTTIEAFF. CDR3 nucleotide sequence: TGTGCCAGCAGCTTACTAACTACTATTGAAGCTTTCTTT.

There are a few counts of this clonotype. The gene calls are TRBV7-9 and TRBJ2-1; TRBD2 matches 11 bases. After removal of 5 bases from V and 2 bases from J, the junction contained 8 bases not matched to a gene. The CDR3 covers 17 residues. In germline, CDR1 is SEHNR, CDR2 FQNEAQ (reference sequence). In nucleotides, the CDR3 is TGTGCCAGCAGCCTCCGGGCTAGCGGGGGGACCTACAATGAGCAGTTCTTC. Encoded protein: CASSLRASGGTYNEQFF. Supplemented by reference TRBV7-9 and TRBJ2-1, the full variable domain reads DTGVSQNPRHKITKRGQNVTFRCDPISEHNRLYWYRQTLGQGPEFLTYFQNEAQLEKSRLLSDRFSAERPKGSFSTLEIQRTEQGDSAMYLCASSLRASGGTYNEQFFGPGTRLTVL.

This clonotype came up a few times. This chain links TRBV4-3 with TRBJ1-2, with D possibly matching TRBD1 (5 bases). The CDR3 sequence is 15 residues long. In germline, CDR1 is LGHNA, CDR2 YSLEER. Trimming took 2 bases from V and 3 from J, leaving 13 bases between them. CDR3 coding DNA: TGCGCCAGCAGCCAAATAAACCCGGGGGACTATGGCTACACCTTC. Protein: CASSQINPGDYGYTF.

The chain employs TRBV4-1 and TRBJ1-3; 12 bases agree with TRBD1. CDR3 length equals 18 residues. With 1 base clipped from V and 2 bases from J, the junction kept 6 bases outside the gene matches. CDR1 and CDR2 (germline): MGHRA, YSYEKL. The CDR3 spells CASSQVPGQGATGNTIYF. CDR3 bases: TGCGCCAGCAGCCAAGTTCCGGGACAGGGGGCTACTGGAAACACCATATATTTT.

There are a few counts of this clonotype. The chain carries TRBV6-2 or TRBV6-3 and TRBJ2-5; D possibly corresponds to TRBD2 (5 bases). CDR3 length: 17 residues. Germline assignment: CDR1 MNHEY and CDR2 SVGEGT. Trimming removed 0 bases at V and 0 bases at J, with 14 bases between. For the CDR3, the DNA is TGTGCCAGCAGTTACTCATTGGGCAGGACTTACCAAGAGACCCAGTACTTC. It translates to CASSYSLGRTYQETQYF.

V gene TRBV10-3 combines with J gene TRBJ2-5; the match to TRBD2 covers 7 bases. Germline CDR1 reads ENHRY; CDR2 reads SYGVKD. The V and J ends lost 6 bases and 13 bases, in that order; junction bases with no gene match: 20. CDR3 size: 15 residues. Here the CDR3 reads CAISAPLAASGELYF. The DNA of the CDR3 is TGTGCCATCAGCGCCCCCCTGGCGGCTAGCGGAGAACTGTACTTC.

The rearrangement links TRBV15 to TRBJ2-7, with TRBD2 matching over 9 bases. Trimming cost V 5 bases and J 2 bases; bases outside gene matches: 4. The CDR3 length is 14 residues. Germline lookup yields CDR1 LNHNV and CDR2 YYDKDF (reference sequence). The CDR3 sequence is CATSGGRAAYEQYF. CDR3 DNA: TGTGCCACCAGCGGCGGGAGGGCCGCCTACGAGCAGTACTTC.